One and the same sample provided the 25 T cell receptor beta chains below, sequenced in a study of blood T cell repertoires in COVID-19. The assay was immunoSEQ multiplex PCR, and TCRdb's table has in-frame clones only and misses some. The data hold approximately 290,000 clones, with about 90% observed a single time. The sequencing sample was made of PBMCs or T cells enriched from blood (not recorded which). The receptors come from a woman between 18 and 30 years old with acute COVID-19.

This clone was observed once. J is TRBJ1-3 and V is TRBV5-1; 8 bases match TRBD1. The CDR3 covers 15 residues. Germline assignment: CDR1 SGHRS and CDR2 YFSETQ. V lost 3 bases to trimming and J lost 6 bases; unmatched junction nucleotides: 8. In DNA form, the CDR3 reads TGCGCCAGCAGCTCCCTGGGGCAGGGGGCAAACACCATATATTTT. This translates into CASSSLGQGANTIYF. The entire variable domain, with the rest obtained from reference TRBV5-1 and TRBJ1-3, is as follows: KAGVTQTPRYLIKTRGQQVTLSCSPISGHRSVSWYQQTPGQGLQFLFEYFSETQRNKGNFPGRFSGRQFSNSRSEMNVSTLELGDSALYLCASSSLGQGANTIYFGEGSWLTVV.

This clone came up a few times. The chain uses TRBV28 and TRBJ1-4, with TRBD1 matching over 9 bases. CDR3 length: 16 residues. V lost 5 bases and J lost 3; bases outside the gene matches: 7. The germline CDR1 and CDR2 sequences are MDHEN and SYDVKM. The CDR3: CASSITGGASNEKLFF. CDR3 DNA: TGTGCCAGCAGTATAACAGGGGGCGCCTCTAATGAAAAACTGTTTTTT.

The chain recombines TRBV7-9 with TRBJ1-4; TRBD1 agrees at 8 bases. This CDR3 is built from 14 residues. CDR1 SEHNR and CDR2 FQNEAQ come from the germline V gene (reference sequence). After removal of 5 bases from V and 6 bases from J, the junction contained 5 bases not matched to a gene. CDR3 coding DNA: TGTGCCAGCAGCCGGACAGGGAAGGATGAAAAACTGTTTTTT. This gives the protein CASSRTGKDEKLFF.

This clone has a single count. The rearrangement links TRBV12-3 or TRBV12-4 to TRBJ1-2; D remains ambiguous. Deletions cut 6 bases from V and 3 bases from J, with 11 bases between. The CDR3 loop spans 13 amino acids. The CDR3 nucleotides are TGTGCCAGCAGCTTATTCGGGGACTATGGCTACACCTTC. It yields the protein CASSLFGDYGYTF.

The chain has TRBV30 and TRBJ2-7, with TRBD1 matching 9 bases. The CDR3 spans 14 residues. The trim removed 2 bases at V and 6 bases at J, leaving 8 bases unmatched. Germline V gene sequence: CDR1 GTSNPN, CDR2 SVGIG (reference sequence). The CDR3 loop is CAWSRQGGMSEQYF. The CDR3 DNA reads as TGTGCCTGGAGTCGACAGGGGGGGATGAGCGAGCAGTACTTC.

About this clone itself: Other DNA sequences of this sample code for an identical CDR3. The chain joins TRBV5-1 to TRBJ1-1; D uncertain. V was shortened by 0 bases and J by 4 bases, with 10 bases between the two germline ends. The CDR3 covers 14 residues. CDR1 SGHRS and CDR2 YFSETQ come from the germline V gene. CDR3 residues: CASSLGDRGTEAFF. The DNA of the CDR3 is TGCGCCAGCAGCTTGGGGGATCGGGGCACTGAAGCTTTCTTT.

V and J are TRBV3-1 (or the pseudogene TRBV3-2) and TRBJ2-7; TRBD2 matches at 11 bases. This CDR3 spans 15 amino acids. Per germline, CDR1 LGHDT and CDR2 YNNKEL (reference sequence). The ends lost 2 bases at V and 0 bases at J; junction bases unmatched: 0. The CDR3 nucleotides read TGTGCCAGCAGCCAAACTAGCGGGGGCTCCTACGAGCAGTACTTC. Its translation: CASSQTSGGSYEQYF.

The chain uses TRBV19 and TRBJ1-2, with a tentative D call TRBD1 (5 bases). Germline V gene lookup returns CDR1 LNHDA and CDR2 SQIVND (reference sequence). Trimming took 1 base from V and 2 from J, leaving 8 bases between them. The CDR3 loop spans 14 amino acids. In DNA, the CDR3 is TGTGCCAGTAGTATAGCCCAGGGAAACTATGGCTACACCTTC. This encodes CASSIAQGNYGYTF. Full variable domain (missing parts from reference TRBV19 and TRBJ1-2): DGGITQSPKYLFRKEGQNVTLSCEQNLNHDAMYWYRQDPGQGLRLIYYSQIVNDFQKGDIAEGYSVSREKKESFPLTVTSAQKNPTAFYLCASSIAQGNYGYTFGSGTRLTVV.

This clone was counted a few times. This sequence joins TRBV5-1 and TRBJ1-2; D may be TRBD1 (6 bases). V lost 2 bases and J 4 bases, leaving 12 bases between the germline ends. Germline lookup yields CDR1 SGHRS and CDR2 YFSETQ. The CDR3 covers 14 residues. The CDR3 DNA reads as TGCGCCAGCAGCTTTACAGGGACCCGCTATGGCTACACCTTC. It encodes CASSFTGTRYGYTF.

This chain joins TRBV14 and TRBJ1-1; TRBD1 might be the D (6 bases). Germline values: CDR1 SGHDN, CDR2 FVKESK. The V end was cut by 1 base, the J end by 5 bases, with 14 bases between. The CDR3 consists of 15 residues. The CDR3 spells CASSQALQGMTEAFF. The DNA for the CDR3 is TGTGCCAGCAGCCAAGCGTTGCAGGGGATGACTGAAGCTTTCTTT.

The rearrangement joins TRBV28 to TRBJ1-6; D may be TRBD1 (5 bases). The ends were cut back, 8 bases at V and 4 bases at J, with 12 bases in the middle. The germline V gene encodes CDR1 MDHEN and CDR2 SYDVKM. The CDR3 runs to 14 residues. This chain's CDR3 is CASLPGLYNSPLHF. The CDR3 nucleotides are TGTGCCAGCCTGCCGGGACTGTATAATTCACCCCTCCACTTT.

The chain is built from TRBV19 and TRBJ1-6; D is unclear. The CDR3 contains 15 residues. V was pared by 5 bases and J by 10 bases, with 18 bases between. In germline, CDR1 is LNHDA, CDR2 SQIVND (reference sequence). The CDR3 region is CASSSRRGSSSPLHF. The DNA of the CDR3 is TGTGCCAGTAGTTCCCGGAGAGGGAGTTCCTCACCCCTCCACTTT.

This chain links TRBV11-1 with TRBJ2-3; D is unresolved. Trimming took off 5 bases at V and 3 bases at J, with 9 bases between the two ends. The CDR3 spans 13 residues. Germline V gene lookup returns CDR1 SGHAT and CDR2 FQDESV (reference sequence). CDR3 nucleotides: TGTGCCAGCAGCCCTCGGTGGACAGATACGCAGTATTTT. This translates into CASSPRWTDTQYF.

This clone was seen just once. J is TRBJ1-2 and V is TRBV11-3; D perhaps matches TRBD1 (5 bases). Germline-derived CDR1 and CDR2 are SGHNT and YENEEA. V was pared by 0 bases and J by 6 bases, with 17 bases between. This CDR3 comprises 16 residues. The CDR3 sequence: CASSLDGREGTDGYTF. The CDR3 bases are TGTGCCAGCAGCTTAGATGGCCGGGAGGGGACGGATGGCTACACCTTC.

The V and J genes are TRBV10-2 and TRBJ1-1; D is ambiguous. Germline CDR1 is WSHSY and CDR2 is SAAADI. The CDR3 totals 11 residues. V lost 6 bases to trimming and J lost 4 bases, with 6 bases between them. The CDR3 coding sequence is TGCGCCAGCAGCAGATCCACTGAAGCTTTCTTT. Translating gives CASSRSTEAFF.

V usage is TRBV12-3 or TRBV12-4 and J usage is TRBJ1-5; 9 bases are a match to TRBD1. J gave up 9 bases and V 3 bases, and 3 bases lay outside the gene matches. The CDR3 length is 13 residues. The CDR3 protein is CASSFEQGAPQHF. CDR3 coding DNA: TGTGCCAGCAGTTTTGAACAGGGGGCGCCCCAGCATTTT.

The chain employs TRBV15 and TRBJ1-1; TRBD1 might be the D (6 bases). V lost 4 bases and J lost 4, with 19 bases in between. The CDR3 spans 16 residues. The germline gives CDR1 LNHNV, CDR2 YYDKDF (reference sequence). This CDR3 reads CATSIERGFMGTEAFF. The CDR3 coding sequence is TGTGCCACCAGCATCGAAAGGGGGTTTATGGGCACTGAAGCTTTCTTT.

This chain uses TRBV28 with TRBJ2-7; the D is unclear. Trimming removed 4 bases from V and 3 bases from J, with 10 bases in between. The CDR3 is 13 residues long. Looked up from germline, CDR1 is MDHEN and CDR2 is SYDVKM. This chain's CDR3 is CASSSLRSYEQYF. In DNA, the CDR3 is TGTGCCAGCAGTTCCCTCCGGAGCTACGAGCAGTACTTC. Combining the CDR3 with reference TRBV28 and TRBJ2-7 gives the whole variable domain DVKVTQSSRYLVKRTGEKVFLECVQDMDHENMFWYRQDPGLGLRLIYFSYDVKMKEKGDIPEGYSVSREKKERFSLILESASTNQTSMYLCASSSLRSYEQYFGPGTRLTVT.

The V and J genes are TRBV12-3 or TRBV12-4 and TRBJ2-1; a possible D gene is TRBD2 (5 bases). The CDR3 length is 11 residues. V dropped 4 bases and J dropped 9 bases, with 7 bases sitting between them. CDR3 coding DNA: TGTGCCAGCAGTTCACTAGGTGAGCAGTTCTTC. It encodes CASSSLGEQFF.

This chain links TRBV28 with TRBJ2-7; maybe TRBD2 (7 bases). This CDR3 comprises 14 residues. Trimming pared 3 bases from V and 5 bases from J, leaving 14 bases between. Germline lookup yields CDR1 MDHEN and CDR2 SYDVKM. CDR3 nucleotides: TGTGCCAGCAGTTTCCCTGCGGGGGCCCACGAGCAGTACTTC. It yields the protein CASSFPAGAHEQYF. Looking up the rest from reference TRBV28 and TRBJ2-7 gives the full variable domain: DVKVTQSSRYLVKRTGEKVFLECVQDMDHENMFWYRQDPGLGLRLIYFSYDVKMKEKGDIPEGYSVSREKKERFSLILESASTNQTSMYLCASSFPAGAHEQYFGPGTRLTVT.

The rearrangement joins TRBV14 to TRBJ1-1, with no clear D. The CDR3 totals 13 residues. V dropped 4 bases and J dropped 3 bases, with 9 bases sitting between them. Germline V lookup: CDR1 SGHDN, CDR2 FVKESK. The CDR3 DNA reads TGTGCCAGCAGCCGTTATTTTGACACTGAAGCTTTCTTT. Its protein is CASSRYFDTEAFF.

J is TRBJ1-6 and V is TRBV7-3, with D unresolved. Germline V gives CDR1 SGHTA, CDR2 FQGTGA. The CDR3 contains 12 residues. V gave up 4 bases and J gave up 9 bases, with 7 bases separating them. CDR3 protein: CASSSVFSPLHF. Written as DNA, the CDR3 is TGTGCCAGCAGCTCGGTATTTTCACCCCTCCACTTT. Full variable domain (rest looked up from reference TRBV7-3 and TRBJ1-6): GAGVSQTPSNKVTEKGKYVELRCDPISGHTALYWYRQSLGQGPEFLIYFQGTGAADDSGLPNDRFFAVRPEGSVSTLKIQRTERGDSAVYLCASSSVFSPLHFGNGTRLTVT.

DNA for the CDR3: TGTGCCACCAGTGAAGCCGGGACAGGGGGCTTGGGAGAGCAGTACTTC. Amino acids: CATSEAGTGGLGEQYF. The chain carries TRBV24-1 and TRBJ2-7, with 12 bases lining up with TRBD1. Germline V gives CDR1 KGHDR, CDR2 SFDVKD. The CDR3 is 16 amino acids. V was clipped by 4 bases and J by 7 bases; unmatched bases: 10.

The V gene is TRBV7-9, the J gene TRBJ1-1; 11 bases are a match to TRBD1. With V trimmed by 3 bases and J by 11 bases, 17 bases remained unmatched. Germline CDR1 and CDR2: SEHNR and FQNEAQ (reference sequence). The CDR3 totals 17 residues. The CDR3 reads CASSLGSLVGQGERAFF. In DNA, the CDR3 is TGTGCCAGCAGCTTGGGTTCGCTTGTGGGACAGGGGGAAAGGGCTTTCTTT.

The CDR3 DNA reads TGTGCCAGCAGCTCGACCGGGACAGGGGACACAGATACGCAGTATTTT. It translates to CASSSTGTGDTDTQYF. The V call is TRBV7-9, the J call TRBJ2-3; TRBD1 matches at 10 bases. CDR1 and CDR2 (germline): SEHNR, FQNEAQ (reference sequence). V lost 4 bases, J lost 2 bases, and 6 bases stayed unmatched. The CDR3 covers 16 residues.